A selection of T cell receptor beta chains follows, all from one sample in a study of blood T cell repertoires in COVID-19. The assay was immunoSEQ multiplex PCR, and TCRdb's table has in-frame clones only and misses some. The sample shows under 400,000 clones, about nine tenths of them seen only once. Sequenced: peripheral blood. These TCRs come from a woman younger than 45 with COVID-19, enrolled during active disease. The CDR3 runs from the conserved cysteine through the conserved F or W. A D gene is named only where the DNA matches it firmly. Clone size is stated in some rows and not others, as once, few, many or a class when expanded.

d_gene: NA; abundance: NA; v_gene: TRBV10-3; j_gene: TRBJ1-2; CDR3aa: CAISVTLDYGYTF; CDR3nt: TGTGCCATCAGCGTTACTCTTGACTATGGCTACACCTTC
d_gene: TRBD1; abundance: NA; v_gene: TRBV27; j_gene: TRBJ1-1; CDR3aa: CASSLLPTGERGEAFF; CDR3nt: TGTGCCAGCAGTTTACTCCCGACAGGGGAGAGGGGTGAAGCTTTCTTT
d_gene: TRBD1; abundance: NA; v_gene: TRBV30; j_gene: TRBJ1-2; CDR3aa: CAWITGGDYGYTF; CDR3nt: TGTGCCTGGATCACAGGGGGCGACTATGGCTACACCTTC
d_gene: NA; abundance: once; v_gene: TRBV5-1; j_gene: TRBJ2-7; CDR3aa: CASSGYRDTYEQYF; CDR3nt: TGCGCCAGCAGCGGCTACAGGGACACCTACGAGCAGTACTTC
d_gene: NA; abundance: NA; v_gene: TRBV24-1; j_gene: TRBJ1-2; CDR3aa: CATSEVGDGYTF; CDR3nt: TGTGCCACCAGTGAAGTAGGAGATGGCTACACCTTC
d_gene: TRBD2; abundance: NA; v_gene: TRBV5-1; j_gene: TRBJ2-1; CDR3aa: CASSPTSGSGEQFF; CDR3nt: TGCGCCAGCAGCCCGACTAGCGGGAGTGGTGAGCAGTTCTTC
d_gene: NA; abundance: NA; v_gene: TRBV18; j_gene: TRBJ1-1; CDR3aa: CASSPPLGAGDTEAFF; CDR3nt: TGTGCCAGCTCACCACCCCTTGGGGCTGGAGACACTGAAGCTTTCTTT
d_gene: NA; abundance: NA; v_gene: TRBV9; j_gene: TRBJ2-3; CDR3aa: CASSVEVVPTSTDTQYF; CDR3nt: TGTGCCAGCAGCGTAGAGGTAGTCCCGACTAGCACAGATACGCAGTATTTT
d_gene: NA; abundance: many; v_gene: TRBV27; j_gene: TRBJ1-1; CDR3aa: CASYRPEQGEAFF; CDR3nt: TGTGCCAGCTATAGACCCGAACAGGGTGAAGCTTTCTTT
d_gene: NA; abundance: NA; v_gene: TRBV19; j_gene: TRBJ1-1; CDR3aa: CASTGLGNTEAFF; CDR3nt: TGTGCCAGTACCGGCCTAGGGAACACTGAAGCTTTCTTT
d_gene: NA; abundance: NA; v_gene: TRBV27; j_gene: TRBJ2-2; CDR3aa: CASSLAGPNTGELFF; CDR3nt: TGTGCCAGCAGTTTAGCGGGGCCGAACACCGGGGAGCTGTTTTTT
d_gene: NA; abundance: NA; v_gene: TRBV30; j_gene: TRBJ2-1; CDR3aa: CAWSGSSAPGKNSYNEQFF; CDR3nt: TGTGCCTGGAGTGGGTCTAGCGCACCAGGTAAAAACTCCTACAATGAGCAGTTCTTC
d_gene: TRBD2; abundance: once; v_gene: TRBV5-1; j_gene: TRBJ2-3; CDR3aa: CASSGGSSTADTQYF; CDR3nt: TGCGCCAGCAGCGGCGGGAGCTCAACCGCAGATACGCAGTATTTT
d_gene: NA; abundance: once; v_gene: TRBV4-1; j_gene: TRBJ1-5; CDR3aa: CASSQGPNSNQPQHF; CDR3nt: TGCGCCAGCAGCCAAGGTCCAAATAGCAATCAGCCCCAGCATTTT
d_gene: TRBD1; abundance: NA; v_gene: TRBV28; j_gene: TRBJ2-1; CDR3aa: CASSLQGVHNEQFF; CDR3nt: TGTGCCAGCAGTTTACAGGGGGTCCACAATGAGCAGTTCTTC
d_gene: NA; abundance: once; v_gene: TRBV11-3; j_gene: TRBJ1-1; CDR3aa: CASSLGGSGEAFF; CDR3nt: TGTGCCAGCAGCTTGGGGGGGAGCGGTGAAGCTTTCTTT
d_gene: TRBD2; abundance: NA; v_gene: TRBV5-1; j_gene: TRBJ2-3; CDR3aa: CASRLNSGTGTDTQYF; CDR3nt: TGCGCCAGCAGGCTAAATAGCGGGACCGGCACAGATACGCAGTATTTT
d_gene: NA; abundance: NA; v_gene: TRBV27; j_gene: TRBJ2-1; CDR3aa: CASSFPGNPYNEQFF; CDR3nt: TGTGCCAGCAGTTTTCCGGGAAACCCCTACAATGAGCAGTTCTTC
d_gene: TRBD1; abundance: NA; v_gene: TRBV5-1; j_gene: TRBJ1-1; CDR3aa: CASSAGTVNTEAFF; CDR3nt: TGCGCCAGCAGCGCGGGGACAGTCAACACTGAAGCTTTCTTT
d_gene: TRBD2; abundance: NA; v_gene: TRBV27; j_gene: TRBJ2-3; CDR3aa: CASSSYSGLAVNTQYF; CDR3nt: TGTGCCAGCAGTTCCTACTCGGGACTAGCTGTTAATACGCAGTATTTT
d_gene: TRBD1; abundance: NA; v_gene: TRBV2; j_gene: TRBJ2-2; CDR3aa: CASSYRQGASTGELFF; CDR3nt: TGTGCCAGCAGTTACAGACAGGGGGCGAGCACCGGGGAGCTGTTTTTT
d_gene: NA; abundance: few; v_gene: TRBV3-1/TRBV3-2; j_gene: TRBJ1-5; CDR3aa: CASSPTGKGNQPQHF; CDR3nt: TGTGCCAGCAGCCCCACAGGGAAAGGCAATCAGCCCCAGCATTTT
d_gene: NA; abundance: NA; v_gene: TRBV5-1; j_gene: TRBJ2-7; CDR3aa: CASSSGGRPYEQYF; CDR3nt: TGCGCCAGCAGCTCCGGGGGGCGGCCCTACGAGCAGTACTTC
d_gene: NA; abundance: once; v_gene: TRBV4-1; j_gene: TRBJ2-2; CDR3aa: CASSHGRTSRTGELFF; CDR3nt: TGCGCCAGCAGCCATGGGCGGACTTCACGTACCGGGGAGCTGTTTTTT
d_gene: NA; abundance: NA; v_gene: TRBV13; j_gene: TRBJ2-3; CDR3aa: CASSSKRAGSTDTQYF; CDR3nt: TGTGCCAGCAGCTCGAAGAGGGCGGGAAGCACAGATACGCAGTATTTT
d_gene: NA; abundance: NA; v_gene: TRBV28; j_gene: TRBJ1-4; CDR3aa: CASSTSGTRLFF; CDR3nt: TGTGCCAGCAGTACGTCCGGGACACGGCTGTTTTTT
d_gene: NA; abundance: NA; v_gene: TRBV10-3; j_gene: TRBJ1-3; CDR3aa: CAISDARAGNTIYF; CDR3nt: TGTGCCATCAGTGACGCCCGGGCTGGAAACACCATATATTTT
d_gene: NA; abundance: NA; v_gene: TRBV7-3; j_gene: TRBJ1-1; CDR3aa: CASSVGVSTEAFF; CDR3nt: TGTGCCAGCAGCGTCGGAGTCTCCACTGAAGCTTTCTTT
d_gene: NA; abundance: few; v_gene: TRBV28; j_gene: TRBJ1-2; CDR3aa: CASSFPDTIRYGYTF; CDR3nt: TGTGCCAGCAGTTTCCCCGACACGATACGGTATGGCTACACCTTC
d_gene: TRBD1; abundance: NA; v_gene: TRBV2; j_gene: TRBJ2-1; CDR3aa: CASSGPGTGSNEQFF; CDR3nt: TGTGCCAGCAGTGGTCCCGGGACAGGGTCCAATGAGCAGTTCTTC
d_gene: NA; abundance: NA; v_gene: TRBV5-8; j_gene: TRBJ1-5; CDR3aa: CASSLLAGYWNQPQHF; CDR3nt: TGTGCCAGCAGCTTGTTGGCAGGGTATTGGAATCAGCCCCAGCATTTT
d_gene: TRBD1; abundance: NA; v_gene: TRBV7-9; j_gene: TRBJ1-2; CDR3aa: CASSFGTGNYGYTF; CDR3nt: TGTGCCAGCAGCTTCGGGACAGGGAACTATGGCTACACCTTC
d_gene: NA; abundance: NA; v_gene: TRBV5-1; j_gene: TRBJ1-5; CDR3aa: CASSEKGGQPQHF; CDR3nt: TGCGCCAGCAGCGAAAAAGGAGGTCAGCCCCAGCATTTT
d_gene: TRBD1; abundance: NA; v_gene: TRBV10-3; j_gene: TRBJ2-2; CDR3aa: CAVLVGTGLTGELFF; CDR3nt: TGTGCCGTTCTCGTAGGGACAGGGCTCACCGGGGAGCTGTTTTTT
d_gene: TRBD1; abundance: NA; v_gene: TRBV11-2; j_gene: TRBJ1-1; CDR3aa: CASSSSATGGRNTEAFF; CDR3nt: TGTGCCAGCAGCTCTTCGGCGACAGGGGGCAGGAACACTGAAGCTTTCTTT
d_gene: NA; abundance: NA; v_gene: TRBV7-8; j_gene: TRBJ2-7; CDR3aa: CASSLGGDSSYEQYF; CDR3nt: TGTGCCAGCAGCTTAGGAGGAGATAGCTCCTACGAGCAGTACTTC
d_gene: NA; abundance: NA; v_gene: TRBV15; j_gene: TRBJ2-2; CDR3aa: CATSRATFNTGELFF; CDR3nt: TGTGCCACCAGCAGAGCTACTTTTAACACCGGGGAGCTGTTTTTT
d_gene: TRBD2; abundance: NA; v_gene: TRBV5-1; j_gene: TRBJ2-3; CDR3aa: CASTPMLREGLSHVTLTDTQYF; CDR3nt: TGCGCCAGCACCCCTATGTTGCGGGAGGGCCTTAGCCACGTCACACTCACAGATACGCAGTATTTT
d_gene: NA; abundance: NA; v_gene: TRBV7-8; j_gene: TRBJ1-5; CDR3aa: CASSVETLLNQPQHF; CDR3nt: TGTGCCAGCAGCGTAGAGACACTCCTCAATCAGCCCCAGCATTTT
d_gene: TRBD2; abundance: NA; v_gene: TRBV5-1; j_gene: TRBJ2-3; CDR3aa: CASQSGSPDTQYF; CDR3nt: TGCGCCAGCCAGAGCGGGAGCCCAGATACGCAGTATTTT
d_gene: NA; abundance: medium-sized; v_gene: TRBV30; j_gene: TRBJ1-3; CDR3aa: CAWSRGTPSGNTIYF; CDR3nt: TGTGCCTGGAGTAGGGGGACACCCTCTGGAAACACCATATATTTT
d_gene: NA; abundance: NA; v_gene: TRBV28; j_gene: TRBJ2-7; CDR3aa: CASRPPISSYEQYF; CDR3nt: TGTGCCAGCAGGCCTCCGATTAGCTCCTACGAGCAGTACTTC
d_gene: NA; abundance: NA; v_gene: TRBV4-1; j_gene: TRBJ2-7; CDR3aa: CASSQNRDFSYEQYF; CDR3nt: TGCGCCAGCAGCCAAAACCGGGACTTCTCCTACGAGCAGTACTTC
d_gene: TRBD2; abundance: NA; v_gene: TRBV25-1; j_gene: TRBJ2-7; CDR3aa: CASSSRLAETSYEQYF; CDR3nt: TGTGCCAGCAGTTCCCGACTAGCGGAAACCTCCTACGAGCAGTACTTC
d_gene: TRBD1; abundance: NA; v_gene: TRBV28; j_gene: TRBJ1-5; CDR3aa: CASILTGESNQPQHF; CDR3nt: TGTGCCAGCATTCTAACAGGGGAGTCCAATCAGCCCCAGCATTTT